This T cell receptor beta chain was sequenced during a study of neurological immune-mediated disorders. TCRdb used MiXCR to reprocess the 5' RACE reads, holding one entry per CDR3 protein. The table includes around 78,000 distinct CDR3 sequences, about a sixth detected once. Germline values: CDR1 SGHRS, CDR2 YFSETQ. V gave up 1 base and J gave up 1 base, with 5 bases separating them. The CDR3 covers 13 residues. This clonotype appeared many times. Sequenced material: PBMCs. The rearrangement joins TRBV5-1 to TRBJ1-1; D gene unclear. The TCR originated in a woman between 40 and 55 years old in good health. The DNA for the CDR3 is TGCGCCAGCAGCTTGAGAAGGAACACTGAAGCTTTCTTT. Its protein is CASSLRRNTEAFF.